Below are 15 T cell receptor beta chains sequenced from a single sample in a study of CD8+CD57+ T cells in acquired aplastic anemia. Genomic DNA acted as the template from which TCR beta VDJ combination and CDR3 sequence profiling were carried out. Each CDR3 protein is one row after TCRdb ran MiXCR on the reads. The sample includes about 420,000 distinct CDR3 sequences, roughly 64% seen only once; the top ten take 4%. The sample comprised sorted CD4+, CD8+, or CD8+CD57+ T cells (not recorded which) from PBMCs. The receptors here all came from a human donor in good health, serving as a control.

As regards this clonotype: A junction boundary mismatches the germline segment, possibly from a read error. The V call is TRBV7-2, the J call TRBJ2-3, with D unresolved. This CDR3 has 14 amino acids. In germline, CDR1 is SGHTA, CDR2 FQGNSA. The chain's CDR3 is CASSQSGTAHGYTF. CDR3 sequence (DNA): TGTGCCAGCAGCCAGAGTGGAACCGCACACGGCTACACCTTT.

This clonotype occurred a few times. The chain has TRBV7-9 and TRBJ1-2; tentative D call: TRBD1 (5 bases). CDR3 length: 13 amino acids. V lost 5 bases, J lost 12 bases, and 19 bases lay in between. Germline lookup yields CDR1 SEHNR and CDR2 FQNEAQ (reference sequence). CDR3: CASSQGPSSGNTF. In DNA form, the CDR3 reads TGTGCCAGCAGCCAGGGACCGTCCTCTGGAAACACCTTC.

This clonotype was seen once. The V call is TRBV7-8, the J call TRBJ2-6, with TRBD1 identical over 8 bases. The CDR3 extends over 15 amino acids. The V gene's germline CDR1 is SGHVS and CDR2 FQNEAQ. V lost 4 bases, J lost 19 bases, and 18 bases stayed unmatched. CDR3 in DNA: TGTGCCAGCAGCTCCGGGGACAGGAACATTGAAGCCCTCACTTTC. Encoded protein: CASSSGDRNIEALTF.

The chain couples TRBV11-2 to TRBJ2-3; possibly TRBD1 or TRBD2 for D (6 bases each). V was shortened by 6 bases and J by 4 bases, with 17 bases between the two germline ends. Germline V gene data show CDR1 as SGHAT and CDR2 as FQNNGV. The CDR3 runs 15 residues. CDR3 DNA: TGTGCCAGCAGTCAACAGAGGGGGGCAGCAGATACGCAGTATTTT. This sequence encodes CASSQQRGAADTQYF.

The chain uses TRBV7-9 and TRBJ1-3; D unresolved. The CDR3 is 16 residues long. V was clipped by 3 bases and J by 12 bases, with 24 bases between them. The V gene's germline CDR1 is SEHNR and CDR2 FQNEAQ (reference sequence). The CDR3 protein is CASSLAALNTGTFIYF. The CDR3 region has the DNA TGTGCCAGCAGCTTGGCAGCTTTGAACACTGGAACTTTCATATATTTT.

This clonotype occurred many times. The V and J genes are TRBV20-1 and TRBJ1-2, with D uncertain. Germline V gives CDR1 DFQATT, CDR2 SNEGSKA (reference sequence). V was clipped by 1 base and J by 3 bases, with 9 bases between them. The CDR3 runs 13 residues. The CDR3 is CSARGHGDYGYTF. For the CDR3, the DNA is TGCAGTGCTAGAGGTCACGGTGACTATGGCTACACCTTC.

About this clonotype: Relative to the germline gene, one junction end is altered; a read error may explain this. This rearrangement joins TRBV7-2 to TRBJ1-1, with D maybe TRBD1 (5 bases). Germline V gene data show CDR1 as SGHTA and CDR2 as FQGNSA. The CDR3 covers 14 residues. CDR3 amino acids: CASSLDGQGTDTLF. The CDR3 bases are TGTGCCAGCAGCTTAGACGGACAAGGCACAGATACGCTCTTT.

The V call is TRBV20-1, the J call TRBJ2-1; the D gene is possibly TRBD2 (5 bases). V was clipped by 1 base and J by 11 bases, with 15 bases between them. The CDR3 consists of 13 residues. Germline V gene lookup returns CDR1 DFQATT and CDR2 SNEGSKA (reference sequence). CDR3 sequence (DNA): TGCAGTGCTAGAGGGCAGCGGAGCGAAAAGCAGTTCTTC. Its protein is CSARGQRSEKQFF.

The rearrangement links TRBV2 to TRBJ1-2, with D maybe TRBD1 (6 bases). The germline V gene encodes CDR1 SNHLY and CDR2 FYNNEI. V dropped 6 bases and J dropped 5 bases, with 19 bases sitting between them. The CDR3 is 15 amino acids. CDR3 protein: CASSQGLGAVYGYTF. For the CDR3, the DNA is TGTGCCAGCAGCCAGGGGCTAGGGGCTGTTTATGGCTACACCTTC.

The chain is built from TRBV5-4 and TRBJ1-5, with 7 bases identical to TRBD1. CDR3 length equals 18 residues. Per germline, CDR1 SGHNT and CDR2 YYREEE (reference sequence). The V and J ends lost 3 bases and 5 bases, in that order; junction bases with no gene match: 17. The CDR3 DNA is TGTGCCAGCAGCTCGTGGGGGCTAGACAGGGTCATACATCAGCCCCAGCATTTT. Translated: CASSSWGLDRVIHQPQHF.

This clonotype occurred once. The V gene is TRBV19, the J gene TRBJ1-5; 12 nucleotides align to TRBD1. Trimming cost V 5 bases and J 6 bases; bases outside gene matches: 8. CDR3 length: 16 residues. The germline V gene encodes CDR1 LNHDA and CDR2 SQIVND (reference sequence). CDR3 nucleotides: TGTGCCAGTAGTCCCGGGACAGGGGGCGAAGGTCAGCCCCAGCATTTT. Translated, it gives CASSPGTGGEGQPQHF.

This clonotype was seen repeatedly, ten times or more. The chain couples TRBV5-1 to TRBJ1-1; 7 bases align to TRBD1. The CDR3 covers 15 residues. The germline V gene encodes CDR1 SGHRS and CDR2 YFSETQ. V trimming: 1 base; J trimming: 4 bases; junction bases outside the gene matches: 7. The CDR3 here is CASSLSWAGGTEAFF. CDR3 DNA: TGCGCCAGCAGCTTGAGCTGGGCAGGGGGCACTGAAGCTTTCTTT. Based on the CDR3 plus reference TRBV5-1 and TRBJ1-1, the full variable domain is KAGVTQTPRYLIKTRGQQVTLSCSPISGHRSVSWYQQTPGQGLQFLFEYFSETQRNKGNFPGRFSGRQFSNSRSEMNVSTLELGDSALYLCASSLSWAGGTEAFFGQGTRLTVV.

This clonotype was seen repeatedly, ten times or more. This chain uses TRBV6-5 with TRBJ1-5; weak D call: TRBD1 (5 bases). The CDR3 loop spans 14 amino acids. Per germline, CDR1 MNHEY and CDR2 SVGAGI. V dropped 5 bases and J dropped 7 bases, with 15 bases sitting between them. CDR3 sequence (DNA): TGTGCCAGCAGTGTCGGCGGGGGAGGGCAGCCCCAGCATTTT. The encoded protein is CASSVGGGGQPQHF.

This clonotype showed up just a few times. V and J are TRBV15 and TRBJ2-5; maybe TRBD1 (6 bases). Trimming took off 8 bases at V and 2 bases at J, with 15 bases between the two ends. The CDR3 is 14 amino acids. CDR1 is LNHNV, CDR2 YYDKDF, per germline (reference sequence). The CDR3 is CATPASGHQETQYF. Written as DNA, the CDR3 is TGTGCCACCCCGGCCTCGGGACATCAAGAGACCCAGTACTTC.

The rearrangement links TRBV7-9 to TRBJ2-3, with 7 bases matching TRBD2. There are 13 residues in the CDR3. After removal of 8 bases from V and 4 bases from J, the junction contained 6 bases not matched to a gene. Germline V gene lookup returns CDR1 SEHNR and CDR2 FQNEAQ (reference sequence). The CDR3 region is CASWGGVADTQYF. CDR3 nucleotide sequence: TGTGCCAGCTGGGGGGGGGTCGCAGATACGCAGTATTTT.